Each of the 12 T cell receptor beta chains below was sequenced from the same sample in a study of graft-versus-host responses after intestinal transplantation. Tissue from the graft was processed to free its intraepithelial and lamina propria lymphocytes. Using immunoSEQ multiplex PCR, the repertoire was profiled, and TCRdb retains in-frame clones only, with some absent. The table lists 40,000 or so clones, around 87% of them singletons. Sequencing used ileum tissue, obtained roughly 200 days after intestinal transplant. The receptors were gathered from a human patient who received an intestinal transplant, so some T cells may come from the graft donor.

The CDR3 DNA sequence: TGTGCCAGCAGCAAAAGCAAGGGGTTAGCGGGAGGGAGGACAGATACGCAGTATTTT. Protein sequence: CASSKSKGLAGGRTDTQYF. V usage is TRBV21-1 and J usage is TRBJ2-3; the table calls TRBD2, which could not be checked here. TRBV21-1 is a documented pseudogene. The CDR3 length is 19 residues.

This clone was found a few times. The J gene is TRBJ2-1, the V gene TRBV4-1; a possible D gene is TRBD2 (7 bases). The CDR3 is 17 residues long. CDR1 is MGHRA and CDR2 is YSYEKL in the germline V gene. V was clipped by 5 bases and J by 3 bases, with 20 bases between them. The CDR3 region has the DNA TGCGCCAGCAGCTCCACCCTGGGGGCTAGCGGCTACAATGAGCAGTTCTTC. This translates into CASSSTLGASGYNEQFF.

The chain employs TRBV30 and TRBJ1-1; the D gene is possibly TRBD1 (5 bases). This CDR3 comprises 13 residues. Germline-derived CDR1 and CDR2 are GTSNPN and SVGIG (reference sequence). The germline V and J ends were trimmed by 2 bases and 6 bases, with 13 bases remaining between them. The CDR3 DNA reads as TGTGCCTGGAGTCGCAGGGCTCGGGCTGAAGCTTTCTTT. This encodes CAWSRRARAEAFF.

CDR3 residues: CASSMGWGAENIQYF. In DNA form, the CDR3 reads TGTGCCAGCAGTATGGGATGGGGGGCCGAAAACATTCAGTACTTC. The chain carries TRBV5-4 and TRBJ2-4; either TRBD1 or TRBD2 may supply D (6 bases each). Germline lookup yields CDR1 SGHNT and CDR2 YYREEE (reference sequence). The germline V and J ends were trimmed by 5 bases and 5 bases, with 17 bases remaining between them. This CDR3 is 15 amino acids long.

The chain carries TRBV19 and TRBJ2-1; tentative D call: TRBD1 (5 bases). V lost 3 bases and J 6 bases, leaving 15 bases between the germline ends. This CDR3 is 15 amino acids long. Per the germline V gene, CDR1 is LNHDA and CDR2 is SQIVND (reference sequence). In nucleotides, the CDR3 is TGTGCCAGTAGTATCCCCAGGGTCAGAGGCAATGAGCAGTTCTTC. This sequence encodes CASSIPRVRGNEQFF.

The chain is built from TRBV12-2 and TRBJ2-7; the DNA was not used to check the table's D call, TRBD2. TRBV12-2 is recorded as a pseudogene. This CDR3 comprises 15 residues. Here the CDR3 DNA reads TGTGCAAGTCGACCACCGGGACTAGTCTCCTACGAGCAGTACTTC. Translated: CASRPPGLVSYEQYF.

The CDR3 DNA reads TGCGCCAGCAGCTTGGGGGCCAAACAGAACACTGAAGCTTTCTTT. Translating gives CASSLGAKQNTEAFF. The rearrangement uses TRBV5-1 and TRBJ1-1; D gene uncertain. The ends were cut back, 0 bases at V and 1 base at J, with 10 bases in the middle. The V gene's germline CDR1 is SGHRS and CDR2 YFSETQ. The CDR3 loop spans 15 amino acids.

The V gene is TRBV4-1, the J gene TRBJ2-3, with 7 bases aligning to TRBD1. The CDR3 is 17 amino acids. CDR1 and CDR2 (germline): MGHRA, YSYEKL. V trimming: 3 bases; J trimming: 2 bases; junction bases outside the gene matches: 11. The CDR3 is CASSHPRTGPFTDTQYF. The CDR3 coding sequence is TGCGCCAGCAGCCATCCCAGGACAGGCCCATTCACAGATACGCAGTATTTT.

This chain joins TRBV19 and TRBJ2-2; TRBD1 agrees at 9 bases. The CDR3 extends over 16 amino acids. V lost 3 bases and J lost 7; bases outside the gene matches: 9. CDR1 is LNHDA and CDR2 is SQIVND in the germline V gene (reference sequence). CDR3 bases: TGTGCCAGTAGTATGGGACAGGGTGGTGTTGGCGGGGAGCTGTTTTTT. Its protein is CASSMGQGGVGGELFF.

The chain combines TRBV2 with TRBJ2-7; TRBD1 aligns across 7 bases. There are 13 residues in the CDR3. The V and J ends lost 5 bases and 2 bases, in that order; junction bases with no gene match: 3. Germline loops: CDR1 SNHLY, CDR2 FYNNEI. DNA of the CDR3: TGTGCCAGCAGTTCCGGGACAGCCTACGAGCAGTACTTC. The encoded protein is CASSSGTAYEQYF.

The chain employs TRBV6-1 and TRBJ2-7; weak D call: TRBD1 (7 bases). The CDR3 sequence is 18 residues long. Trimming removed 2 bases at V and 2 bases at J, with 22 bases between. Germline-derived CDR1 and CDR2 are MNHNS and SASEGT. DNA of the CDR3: TGTGCCAGCAGTGAAACCCCTCCAGGGGGGCTGGCCGCCTACGAGCAGTACTTC. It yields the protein CASSETPPGGLAAYEQYF.

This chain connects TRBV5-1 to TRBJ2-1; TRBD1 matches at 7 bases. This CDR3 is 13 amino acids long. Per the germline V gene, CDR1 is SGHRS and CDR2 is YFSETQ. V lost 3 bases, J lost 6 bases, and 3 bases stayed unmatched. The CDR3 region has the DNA TGCGCCAGCAGCTGGGACAGAACCAATGAGCAGTTCTTC. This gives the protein CASSWDRTNEQFF.